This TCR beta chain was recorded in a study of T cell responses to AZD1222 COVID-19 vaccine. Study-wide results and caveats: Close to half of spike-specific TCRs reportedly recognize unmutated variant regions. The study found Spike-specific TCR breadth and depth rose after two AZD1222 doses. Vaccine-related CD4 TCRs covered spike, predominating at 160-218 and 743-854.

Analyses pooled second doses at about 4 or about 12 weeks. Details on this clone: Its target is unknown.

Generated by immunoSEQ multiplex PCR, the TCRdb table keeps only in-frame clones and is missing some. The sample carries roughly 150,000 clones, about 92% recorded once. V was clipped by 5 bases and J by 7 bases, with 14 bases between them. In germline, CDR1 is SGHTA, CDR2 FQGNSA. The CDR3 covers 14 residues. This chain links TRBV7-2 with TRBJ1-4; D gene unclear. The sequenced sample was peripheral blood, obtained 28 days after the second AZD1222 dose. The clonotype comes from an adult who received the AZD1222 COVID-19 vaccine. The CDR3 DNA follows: TGTGCCAGCAGCACACTACAGAGGAGTGAAAAACTGTTTTTT. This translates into CASSTLQRSEKLFF. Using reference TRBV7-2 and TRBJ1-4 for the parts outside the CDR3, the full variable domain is GAGVSQSPSNKVTEKGKDVELRCDPISGHTALYWYRQSLGQGLEFLIYFQGNSAPDKSGLPSDRFSAERTGGSVSTLTIQRTQQEDSAVYLCASSTLQRSEKLFFGSGTQLSVL.